This T cell receptor (beta chain) was identified during a study of blood T cells in healthy people across ages. Study-wide context: Template switching captured about one barcoded beta molecule per two T cells.

Broader study findings: Unknown CMV status may confound age-related changes in expanded clones.

Trimming removed 8 bases from V and 6 bases from J, with 14 bases in between. This CDR3 is built from 12 residues. Germline V gives CDR1 SQVTM, CDR2 ANQGSEA. Concerning this clonotype: Its antigen is currently unknown.

The authors ran a second PCR of about 7 to 11 cycles using a sample-barcoded 5' primer and a J-beta primer mix. MiXCR was run by TCRdb on the 5' RACE reads, yielding one entry per CDR3 protein. The table shows about 670,000 distinct CDR3 sequences, with over 40% occurring only once. The sequencing input was blood. The receptor was derived from a woman of 80 years or more in good health. The rearrangement links TRBV29-1 to TRBJ2-1; possible D gene TRBD2, 5 bases. DNA of the CDR3: TGCAGCACACACCGGGAAACCAATGAGCAGTTCTTC. It is translated as CSTHRETNEQFF.